This T cell receptor (beta chain) emerged from a study of blood T cell repertoires in COVID-19. The CDR3 is 14 residues long. Trimming at V came to 6 bases and at J to 8 bases, leaving 6 bases not matched to a gene. CDR1 and CDR2 from the germline V gene are MNHNY and SVGAGI (reference sequence). Some clones are missing from TCRdb's copy, which holds only in-frame ones; the method was immunoSEQ multiplex PCR. The repertoire holds about 100,000 clones, with roughly 85% as singletons. Sample: peripheral blood. The chain is built from TRBV6-6 and TRBJ1-4; 10 bases are shared with TRBD1. This TCR came from a human donor in a cohort sampled during active COVID-19. The CDR3 is CASSRQGAQEKLFF. The DNA of the CDR3 is TGTGCCAGCAGCCGACAGGGGGCGCAGGAAAAACTGTTTTTT.